One and the same sample provided the 25 T cell receptor beta chains below, sequenced in a study of T cell responses to AZD1222 COVID-19 vaccine. Assay used: immunoSEQ multiplex PCR; TCRdb lists only in-frame clones, some missing. The table has under 75,000 clones, around 85% seen once. The sample consisted of peripheral blood, taken on day 0 of AZD1222 vaccination. Source of these receptors: an adult in good health.

The chain employs TRBV19 and TRBJ2-3; a weak D match, TRBD2 (5 bases). The germline gives CDR1 LNHDA, CDR2 SQIVND (reference sequence). V dropped 7 bases and J dropped 6 bases, with 17 bases sitting between them. This CDR3 spans 14 amino acids. CDR3 DNA: TGTGCCAGTACTCCCAATTCGGGAATGGATACGCAGTATTTT. This gives the protein CASTPNSGMDTQYF.

The rearrangement joins TRBV6-5 to TRBJ1-2; D call uncertain. Trimming pared 6 bases from V and 4 bases from J, leaving 18 bases between. The germline V gene encodes CDR1 MNHEY and CDR2 SVGAGI. This CDR3 is built from 15 residues. The CDR3 DNA reads TGTGCCAGCAGGCTGTTTCCCGGGCCTATCTATGGCTACACCTTC. Translating it yields CASRLFPGPIYGYTF.

The chain links TRBV18 to TRBJ1-1, with D possibly being TRBD1 (6 bases). The CDR3 has 16 amino acids. Germline lookup yields CDR1 KGHSH and CDR2 LQKENI. V was trimmed by 3 bases and J by 0 bases, leaving 14 bases between them. The CDR3 is CASSPTGRALNTEAFF. The CDR3 region has the DNA TGTGCCAGCTCACCGACAGGCCGAGCTTTGAACACTGAAGCTTTCTTT.

This clone was recorded only once. The chain couples TRBV5-8 to TRBJ1-1; 10 bases align to TRBD1. This CDR3 is 13 amino acids long. Germline values: CDR1 SGHTS, CDR2 YDEGEE. The junction had 5 bases not matched to a gene; V was cut back by 3 bases and J by 9 bases. The CDR3 sequence is CASSWDRGFQAFF. DNA of the CDR3: TGTGCCAGCAGCTGGGACAGGGGATTTCAAGCTTTCTTT.

The chain recombines TRBV7-8 with TRBJ1-1, with 7 bases fitting TRBD1. CDR3 length: 15 amino acids. V shed 1 base, J shed 7 bases, and the junction held 9 bases outside the gene matches. Germline lookup yields CDR1 SGHVS and CDR2 FQNEAQ. CDR3 nucleotide sequence: TGTGCCAGCAGCTTAGTCAGGGGGGGAGTTGGTGAAGCTTTCTTT. Its translation: CASSLVRGGVGEAFF.

This chain links TRBV10-2 with TRBJ1-1; no clear D gene. Looked up from germline, CDR1 is WSHSY and CDR2 is SAAADI. The CDR3 has 12 amino acids. The V end was cut by 5 bases, the J end by 5 bases, with 9 bases between. The CDR3 here is CASSFSGTEAFF. Written as DNA, the CDR3 is TGCGCCAGCAGTTTTAGTGGGACTGAAGCTTTCTTT.

The chain joins TRBV27 to TRBJ1-5; D remains ambiguous. The germline V gene has CDR1 MNHEY and CDR2 SMNVEV (reference sequence). The CDR3 length is 13 residues. The V and J ends lost 6 bases and 5 bases respectively, with 11 bases between them. CDR3 residues: CASSPADYQPQHF. CDR3 nucleotide sequence: TGTGCCAGCAGCCCTGCTGATTATCAGCCCCAGCATTTT.

CDR3 DNA: TGTGCCAGCAGCCGAGGACAGGGGTGGTACGAGCAGTACTTC. This encodes CASSRGQGWYEQYF. The V and J genes are TRBV11-2 and TRBJ2-7; 9 bases line up with TRBD1. CDR3 length: 14 amino acids. J gave up 4 bases and V 5 bases, and 6 bases lay outside the gene matches. The V gene's germline CDR1 is SGHAT and CDR2 FQNNGV.

The chain recombines TRBV7-8 with TRBJ1-2; D remains ambiguous. The CDR3 spans 13 residues. Germline CDR1 reads SGHVS; CDR2 reads FQNEAQ. Trimming removed 3 bases from V and 0 bases from J, with 5 bases in between. CDR3 sequence: CASSFDPNYGYTF. CDR3 nucleotide sequence: TGTGCCAGCAGCTTTGACCCTAACTATGGCTACACCTTC.

This chain joins TRBV6-5 and TRBJ2-2, with 9 bases that match TRBD1. This CDR3 region has 15 residues. V was clipped by 5 bases and J by 6 bases; unmatched bases: 7. Germline loops: CDR1 MNHEY, CDR2 SVGAGI. CDR3: CASSKLTGGSGELFF. In nucleotides, the CDR3 is TGTGCCAGCAGTAAGCTGACAGGGGGATCCGGGGAGCTGTTTTTT.

The table lists this clone with a count of one. This chain joins TRBV18 and TRBJ1-1; 9 bases fit TRBD1. The CDR3 is 15 residues long. Trimming cost V 4 bases and J 6 bases; bases outside gene matches: 9. In germline, CDR1 is KGHSH, CDR2 LQKENI. The CDR3 here is CASSRLGQGRAEAFF. CDR3 DNA: TGTGCCAGCTCACGCCTGGGACAGGGACGCGCTGAAGCTTTCTTT.

The chain couples TRBV5-1 to TRBJ1-4; 8 bases are a match to TRBD1. This CDR3 is 15 amino acids long. Germline CDR1 reads SGHRS; CDR2 reads YFSETQ. The V gene end was trimmed by 0 bases and the J gene end by 8 bases; junction bases not matched to a gene: 6. The CDR3 region is CASSLDGRGLEKLFF. CDR3 nucleotide sequence: TGCGCCAGCAGCTTGGATGGCAGGGGGCTAGAAAAACTGTTTTTT. Full variable domain (remainder filled in from reference TRBV5-1 and TRBJ1-4): KAGVTQTPRYLIKTRGQQVTLSCSPISGHRSVSWYQQTPGQGLQFLFEYFSETQRNKGNFPGRFSGRQFSNSRSEMNVSTLELGDSALYLCASSLDGRGLEKLFFGSGTQLSVL.

The chain carries TRBV5-1 and TRBJ2-1, with TRBD2 matching 9 bases. Germline CDR1 SGHRS, CDR2 YFSETQ. CDR3 size: 14 residues. The ends lost 5 bases at V and 9 bases at J; junction bases unmatched: 9. The CDR3 bases are TGCGCCAGCAGGGAAGCTAGCGGGAATGGTGAGCAGTTCTTC. Translation: CASREASGNGEQFF.

The CDR3 nucleotides are TGTGCCAGCAGTAAGGCCGGGGGCGGGCGGACTGAAGCTTTCTTT. It encodes CASSKAGGGRTEAFF. The chain uses TRBV6-5 and TRBJ1-1, with D perhaps TRBD1 (6 bases). From germline, CDR1 is MNHEY and CDR2 SVGAGI. The CDR3 is 15 residues long. Trimming stripped 5 bases from V and 5 bases from J, with 18 bases between.

This clone turned up a few times. The CDR3 reads CASSIGTSGITDTQYF. In DNA form, the CDR3 reads TGTGCCAGCAGCATCGGGACTAGCGGAATCACAGATACGCAGTATTTT. This chain uses TRBV9 with TRBJ2-3, with 11 bases lining up with TRBD2. CDR1 and CDR2 (germline): SGDLS, YYNGEE. This CDR3 region has 16 residues. Trimming removed 4 bases from V and 2 bases from J; junction bases left unmatched: 6.

V gene TRBV7-9 combines with J gene TRBJ1-1; D gene unclear. The CDR3 runs 12 residues. Per germline, CDR1 SEHNR and CDR2 FQNEAQ (reference sequence). V was pared by 3 bases and J by 8 bases, with 10 bases between. The CDR3 is CASSFGPPEAFF. DNA for the CDR3: TGTGCCAGCAGCTTCGGACCTCCAGAAGCTTTCTTT. The full variable domain, in which reference TRBV7-9 and TRBJ1-1 provide the parts outside the CDR3, is DTGVSQNPRHKITKRGQNVTFRCDPISEHNRLYWYRQTLGQGPEFLTYFQNEAQLEKSRLLSDRFSAERPKGSFSTLEIQRTEQGDSAMYLCASSFGPPEAFFGQGTRLTVV.

The V and J genes are TRBV11-3 and TRBJ2-6; D perhaps matches TRBD2 (5 bases). Germline assignment: CDR1 SGHNT and CDR2 YENEEA. The CDR3 has 14 residues. The V and J ends lost 7 bases and 0 bases respectively, with 7 bases between them. The DNA for the CDR3 is TGTGCCAGCACCCGGGACTCTGGGGCCAACGTCCTGACTTTC. Protein sequence: CASTRDSGANVLTF.

The CDR3 reads CASSRTSGGEETQYF. CDR3 sequence (DNA): TGTGCCAGCAGCCGGACTAGCGGGGGGGAAGAGACCCAGTACTTC. V gene TRBV5-4 combines with J gene TRBJ2-5; 15 bases match TRBD2. Trimming cost V 4 bases and J 3 bases; bases outside gene matches: 1. The CDR3 sequence is 15 residues long. The germline gives CDR1 SGHNT, CDR2 YYREEE (reference sequence).

The V call is TRBV2, the J call TRBJ2-2; D call uncertain. There are 15 residues in the CDR3. CDR1 SNHLY and CDR2 FYNNEI come from the germline V gene. V lost 6 bases to trimming and J lost 0 bases, with 11 bases between them. The DNA of the CDR3 is TGTGCCAGCAGACTCAGCCAAGCGAACACCGGGGAGCTGTTTTTT. It specifies CASRLSQANTGELFF.

The V and J genes are TRBV27 and TRBJ2-7, with D maybe TRBD1 (6 bases). Trimming left V 3 bases short and J 5 bases short, with 11 bases between. From germline, CDR1 is MNHEY and CDR2 SMNVEV (reference sequence). The CDR3 runs to 13 residues. The CDR3 DNA sequence: TGTGCCAGCAGTTTGGGCAGGGACAACGAGCAGTACTTC. It yields the protein CASSLGRDNEQYF.

On this clone: Other DNA sequences in this specimen translate into the identical CDR3. The DNA of the CDR3 is TGTGCCAGCAGCCAGGGGCGCCATAATGAAAAACTGTTTTTT. The encoded protein is CASSQGRHNEKLFF. This chain uses TRBV3-1 (or the pseudogene TRBV3-2) with TRBJ1-4, with D perhaps TRBD1 (5 bases). CDR1 LGHDT and CDR2 YNNKEL come from the germline V gene (reference sequence). CDR3 size: 14 residues. The ends were cut back, 3 bases at V and 4 bases at J, with 9 bases in the middle.

The chain combines TRBV6-5 with TRBJ1-2; weak D call: TRBD1 (5 bases). V was shortened by 0 bases and J by 2 bases, with 10 bases between the two germline ends. Germline CDR1 is MNHEY and CDR2 is SVGAGI. This CDR3 spans 15 amino acids. Here the CDR3 reads CASSYSIWDNYGYTF. Here the CDR3 DNA reads TGTGCCAGCAGTTACTCGATTTGGGACAACTATGGCTACACCTTC.

Comments on this clone: Germline and junction disagree at one end, which may indicate a read error. The V and J genes are TRBV6-6 and TRBJ1-2, with TRBD1 as a possible D gene (6 bases). CDR1 MNHNY and CDR2 SVGAGI come from the germline V gene (reference sequence). CDR3 length: 13 residues. In nucleotides, the CDR3 is TGTGCCAGCAGCTACTGGGGGGCTGACGGCTACACCTTC. The encoded protein is CASSYWGADGYTF.

The DNA for the CDR3 is TGTGCCAGCAGCTTTCGCGGGGTACAGGGGCCCCAGCATTTT. Translating gives CASSFRGVQGPQHF. This chain connects TRBV12-1 to TRBJ1-5. TRBV12-1 is tagged as a pseudogene. The CDR3 has 14 residues.

The chain employs TRBV6-2 or TRBV6-3 and TRBJ2-7; D remains ambiguous. The germline V gene encodes CDR1 MNHEY and CDR2 SVGEGT. V was clipped by 2 bases and J by 0 bases, with 17 bases between them. This CDR3 spans 17 amino acids. The CDR3 region is CASSYHSLAPSSYEQYF. The CDR3 nucleotides read TGTGCCAGCAGTTACCACTCCCTGGCGCCGAGCTCCTACGAGCAGTACTTC.